This TCR beta chain was recorded in a study of beta chain features in type 1 diabetes. This clone has only a few counts. Its antigen is not identified. The isolated RNA, all of it, was reverse transcribed, so expressed TCRB transcripts were what got sequenced. Libraries were prepared by immunoSEQ multiplex PCR; TCRdb keeps only in-frame clonotypes and omits some of them. The table lists approximately 170,000 clones, around 7.9% of them singletons. Study observations and caveats: People with Type 1 diabetes carried modestly yet significantly shorter TCRB CDR3s in all four CD4+ subsets.

Germline-derived CDR1 and CDR2 are GTSNPN and SVGIG (reference sequence). Trimming left V 2 bases short and J 0 bases short, with 5 bases between. CDR3 length: 14 amino acids. The TCR comes from a man younger than 35 with type 1 diabetes. The sequenced material came from central memory CD4+ T cells from blood. The V and J genes are TRBV30 and TRBJ2-6, with no clear D. This CDR3 is CAWSSNSGANVLTF. The CDR3 DNA follows: TGTGCCTGGAGTTCAAACTCTGGGGCCAACGTCCTGACTTTC.